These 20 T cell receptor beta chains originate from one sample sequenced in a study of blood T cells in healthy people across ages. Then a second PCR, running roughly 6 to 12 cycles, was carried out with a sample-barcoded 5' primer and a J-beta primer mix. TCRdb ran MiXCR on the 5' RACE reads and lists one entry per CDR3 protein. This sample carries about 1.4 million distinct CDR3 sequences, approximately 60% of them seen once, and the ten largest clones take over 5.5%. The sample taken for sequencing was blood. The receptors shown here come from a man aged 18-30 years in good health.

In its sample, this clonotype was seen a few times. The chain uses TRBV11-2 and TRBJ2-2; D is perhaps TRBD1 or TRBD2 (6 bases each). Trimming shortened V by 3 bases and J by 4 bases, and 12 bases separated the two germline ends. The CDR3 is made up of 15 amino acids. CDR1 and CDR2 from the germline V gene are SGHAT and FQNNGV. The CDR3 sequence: CASSLGGRGTGELFF. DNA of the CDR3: TGTGCCAGCAGCTTGGGGGGCCGAGGCACCGGGGAGCTGTTTTTT.

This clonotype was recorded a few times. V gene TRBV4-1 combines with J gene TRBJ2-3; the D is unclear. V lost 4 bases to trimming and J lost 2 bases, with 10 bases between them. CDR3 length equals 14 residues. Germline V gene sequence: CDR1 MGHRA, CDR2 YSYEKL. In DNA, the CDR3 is TGCGCCAGCAGCCCGACCACTACCACAGATACGCAGTATTTT. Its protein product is CASSPTTTTDTQYF.

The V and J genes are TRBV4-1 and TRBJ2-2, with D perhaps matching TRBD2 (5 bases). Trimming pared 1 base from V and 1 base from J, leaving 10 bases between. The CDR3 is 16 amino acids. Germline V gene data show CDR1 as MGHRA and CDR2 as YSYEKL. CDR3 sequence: CASSQGVRGNTGELFF. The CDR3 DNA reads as TGCGCCAGCAGCCAAGGGGTTCGGGGGAACACCGGGGAGCTGTTTTTT.

The CDR3 coding sequence is TGCGCCAGCAGCCAAGGACCGGGACTAACGTACAATGAGCAGTTCTTC. Translated: CASSQGPGLTYNEQFF. V gene TRBV4-1 combines with J gene TRBJ2-1; TRBD2 agrees at 7 bases. The germline V gene has CDR1 MGHRA and CDR2 YSYEKL. Trimming took 1 base from V and 4 from J; bases not matched to a gene: 7. The CDR3 runs to 16 residues.

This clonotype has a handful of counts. The CDR3 loop reads CASSQDPGTIVYGYTF. The CDR3 DNA reads as TGTGCCAGCAGCCAAGATCCCGGGACCATTGTCTATGGCTACACCTTC. The chain recombines TRBV4-2 with TRBJ1-2, with a tentative D call TRBD1 (5 bases). The CDR3 is 16 residues long. Trimming took 0 bases from V and 4 from J, leaving 15 bases between them. CDR1 and CDR2 from the germline V gene are LGHNA and YNFKEQ.

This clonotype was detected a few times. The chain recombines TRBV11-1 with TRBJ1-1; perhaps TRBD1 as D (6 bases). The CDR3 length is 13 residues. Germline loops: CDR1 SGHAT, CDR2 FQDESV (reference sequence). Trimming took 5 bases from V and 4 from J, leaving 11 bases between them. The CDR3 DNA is TGTGCCAGCAGCGTCAGGGGAGGCACTGAAGCTTTCTTT. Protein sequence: CASSVRGGTEAFF.

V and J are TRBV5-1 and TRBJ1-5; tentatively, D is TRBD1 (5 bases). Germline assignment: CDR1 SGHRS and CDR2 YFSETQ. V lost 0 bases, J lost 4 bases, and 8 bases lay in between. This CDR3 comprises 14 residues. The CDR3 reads CASSLGTMNQPQHF. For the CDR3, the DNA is TGCGCCAGCAGCTTGGGGACAATGAATCAGCCCCAGCATTTT.

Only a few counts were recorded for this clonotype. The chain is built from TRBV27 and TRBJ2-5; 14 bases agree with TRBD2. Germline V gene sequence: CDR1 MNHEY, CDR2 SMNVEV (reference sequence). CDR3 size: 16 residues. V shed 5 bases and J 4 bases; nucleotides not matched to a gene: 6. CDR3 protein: CASSQLGLAGGETQYF. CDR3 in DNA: TGTGCCAGCAGTCAACTAGGACTAGCGGGAGGAGAGACCCAGTACTTC.

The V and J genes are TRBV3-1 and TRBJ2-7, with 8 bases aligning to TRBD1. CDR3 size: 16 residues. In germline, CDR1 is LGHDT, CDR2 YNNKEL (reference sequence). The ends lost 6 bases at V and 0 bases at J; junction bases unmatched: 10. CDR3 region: CASSGGTGRFSYEQYF. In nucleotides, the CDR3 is TGTGCCAGCAGTGGGGGGACAGGACGCTTCTCCTACGAGCAGTACTTC.

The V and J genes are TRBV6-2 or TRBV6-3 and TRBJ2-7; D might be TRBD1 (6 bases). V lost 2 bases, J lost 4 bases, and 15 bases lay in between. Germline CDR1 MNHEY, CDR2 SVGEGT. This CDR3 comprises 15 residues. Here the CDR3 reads CASSYGDTATYEQYF. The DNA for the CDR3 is TGTGCCAGCAGTTACGGGGACACGGCCACGTACGAGCAGTACTTC.

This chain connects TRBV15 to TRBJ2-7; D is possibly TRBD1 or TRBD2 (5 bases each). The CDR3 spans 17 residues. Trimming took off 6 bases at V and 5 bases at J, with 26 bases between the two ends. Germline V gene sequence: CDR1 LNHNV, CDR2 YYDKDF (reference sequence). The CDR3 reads CATSTAVGLFRAHEQYF. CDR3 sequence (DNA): TGTGCCACCAGTACAGCGGTGGGGCTCTTTAGAGCTCACGAGCAGTACTTC.

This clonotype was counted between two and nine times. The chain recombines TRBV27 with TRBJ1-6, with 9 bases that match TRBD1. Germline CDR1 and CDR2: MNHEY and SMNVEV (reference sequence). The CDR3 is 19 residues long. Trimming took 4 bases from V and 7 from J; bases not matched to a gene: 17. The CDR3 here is CASSSYHQEQGAVNSPLHF. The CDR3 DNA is TGTGCCAGCAGTTCCTATCACCAAGAACAGGGGGCGGTAAATTCACCCCTCCACTTT.

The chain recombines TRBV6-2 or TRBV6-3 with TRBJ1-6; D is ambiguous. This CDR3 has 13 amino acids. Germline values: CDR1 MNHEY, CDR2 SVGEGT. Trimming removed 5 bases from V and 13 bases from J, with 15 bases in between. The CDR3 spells CASSADRIQPLHF. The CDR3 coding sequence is TGTGCCAGCAGTGCTGACCGAATTCAGCCCCTCCACTTT.

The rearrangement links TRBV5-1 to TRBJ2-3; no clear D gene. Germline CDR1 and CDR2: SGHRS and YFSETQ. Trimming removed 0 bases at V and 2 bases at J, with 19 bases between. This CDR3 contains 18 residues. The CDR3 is CASSLEGNPGPVTDTQYF. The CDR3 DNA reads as TGCGCCAGCAGCTTGGAGGGTAATCCGGGCCCCGTCACAGATACGCAGTATTTT.

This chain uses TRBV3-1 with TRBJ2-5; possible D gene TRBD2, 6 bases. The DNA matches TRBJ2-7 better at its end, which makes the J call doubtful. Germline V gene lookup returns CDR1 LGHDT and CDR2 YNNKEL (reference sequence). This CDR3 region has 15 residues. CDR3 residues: CASSPRDGGTYEQYF. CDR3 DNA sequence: TGTGCCAGCAGCCCCCGGGACGGGGGTACCTACGAGCAGTACTTC.

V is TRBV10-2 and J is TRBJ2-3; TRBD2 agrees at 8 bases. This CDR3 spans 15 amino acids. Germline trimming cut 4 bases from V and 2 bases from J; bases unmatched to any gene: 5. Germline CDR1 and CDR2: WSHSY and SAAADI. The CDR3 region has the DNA TGCGCCAGCAGTGTCGGGGGGGCCACCACAGATACGCAGTATTTT. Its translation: CASSVGGATTDTQYF.

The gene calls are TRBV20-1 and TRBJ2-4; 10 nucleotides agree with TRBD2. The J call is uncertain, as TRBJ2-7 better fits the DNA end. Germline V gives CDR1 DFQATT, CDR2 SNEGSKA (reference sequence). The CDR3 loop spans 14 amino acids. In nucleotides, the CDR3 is TGCAGTGCTAGAGATACTAGCGGGACCCGCGAGCAGTACTTC. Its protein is CSARDTSGTREQYF.

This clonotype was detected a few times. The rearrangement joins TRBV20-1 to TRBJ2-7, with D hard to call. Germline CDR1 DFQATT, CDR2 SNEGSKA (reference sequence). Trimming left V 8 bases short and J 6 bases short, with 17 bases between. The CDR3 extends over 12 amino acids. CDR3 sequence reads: CSSDWHWAEQYF. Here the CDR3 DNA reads TGCAGTTCCGACTGGCATTGGGCCGAGCAGTACTTC.

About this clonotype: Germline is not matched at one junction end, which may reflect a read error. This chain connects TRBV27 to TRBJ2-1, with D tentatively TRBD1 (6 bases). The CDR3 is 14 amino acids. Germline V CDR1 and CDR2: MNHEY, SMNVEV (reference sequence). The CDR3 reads CVSSLVAGVGEQFF. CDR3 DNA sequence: TGTGTCAGCAGTTTGGTTGCAGGGGTGGGTGAGCAGTTCTTC.

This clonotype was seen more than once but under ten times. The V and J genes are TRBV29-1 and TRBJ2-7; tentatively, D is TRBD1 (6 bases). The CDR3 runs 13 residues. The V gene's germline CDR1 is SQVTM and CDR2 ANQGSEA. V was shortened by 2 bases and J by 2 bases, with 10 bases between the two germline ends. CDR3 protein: CSVEKDSTYEQYF. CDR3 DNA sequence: TGCAGCGTTGAAAAGGACAGTACCTACGAGCAGTACTTC.